This T cell receptor (beta chain) is drawn from a study of cytomegalovirus exposure and HLA in healthy donors. The PCR made use of 60 Vbeta and 13 Jbeta primers. Produced via immunoSEQ multiplex PCR; TCRdb's table is partial and in-frame only. The sample carries some 150,000 clones, about two thirds recorded once. The CDR3 is 14 amino acids. The germline CDR1 and CDR2 sequences are MNHNY and SVGAGI (reference sequence). Trimming left V 2 bases short and J 0 bases short, with 4 bases between. Material for sequencing was PBMCs. This receptor was obtained from a woman aged 40 to 55 in good health and CMV-seronegative. The chain combines TRBV6-6 with TRBJ2-2, with D unresolved. In nucleotides, the CDR3 is TGTGCCAGCAGTTACACAGCGAACACCGGGGAGCTGTTTTTT. Translation: CASSYTANTGELFF.